This is a list of T cell receptor beta chains from one sample in a study of cytomegalovirus exposure and HLA in healthy donors. Produced via immunoSEQ multiplex PCR; TCRdb's table is partial and in-frame only. Seen here are roughly 200,000 clones, just under 85% observed once, and the top ten hold about 0.58%. Sequencing was performed on PBMCs. These receptors all come from a woman in her forties in good health and CMV-seronegative. Each CDR3 is given with its conserved first and last residue. A D gene is named only where the DNA matches it firmly. Clone size is given for some rows only: seen once, a few or many times, or a class if the clone is expanded.

CDR3 protein	CDR3 DNA	D gene	V gene	J gene	clone size
CASSYGGNYGYTF	TGTGCCAGCAGTTACGGAGGGAACTATGGCTACACCTTC	-	TRBV6-5	TRBJ1-2	-
CASSYRGRNTEAFF	TGTGCCAGCAGCTACAGGGGCCGGAACACTGAAGCTTTCTTT	TRBD1	TRBV7-2	TRBJ1-1	-
CASIRLAESTDTQYF	TGTGCCAGCATCAGACTAGCGGAAAGCACAGATACGCAGTATTTT	TRBD2	TRBV7-9	TRBJ2-3	-
CASSEPQGASEKLFF	TGTGCCAGCAGTGAACCCCAGGGGGCAAGTGAAAAACTGTTTTTT	TRBD1	TRBV6-1	TRBJ1-4	-
CASSSGTETYTGELFF	TGCGCCAGCAGCTCCGGGACAGAAACTTACACCGGGGAGCTGTTTTTT	TRBD1	TRBV5-1	TRBJ2-2	-
CASSPGGPRQETQYF	TGTGCCAGCAGCCCGGGGGGGCCTCGGCAAGAGACCCAGTACTTC	TRBD2	TRBV7-2	TRBJ2-5	-
CASTGLADNTGELFF	TGCGCCAGCACGGGACTAGCGGATAACACCGGGGAGCTGTTTTTT	TRBD2	TRBV5-1	TRBJ2-2	-
CASSLAGISNQPQHF	TGCGCCAGCAGCTTGGCCGGGATTAGCAATCAGCCCCAGCATTTT	-	TRBV5-1	TRBJ1-5	-
CASRRDRVIDEQFF	TGTGCCAGCAGGAGGGACAGGGTAATCGATGAGCAGTTCTTC	TRBD1	TRBV2	TRBJ2-1	once
CASRTTGPNQPQHF	TGTGCCAGCAGAACTACAGGGCCGAATCAGCCCCAGCATTTT	-	TRBV6-5	TRBJ1-5	-
CASSGGQGFTGELFF	TGCGCCAGCAGCGGAGGACAGGGGTTCACCGGGGAGCTGTTTTTT	TRBD1	TRBV5-1	TRBJ2-2	-
CASSRRESYEQYF	TGTGCCAGCAGCAGACGGGAATCGTACGAGCAGTACTTC	-	TRBV27	TRBJ2-7	-
CASSEDRGEKLFF	TGTGCCAGCAGTGAGGACAGGGGTGAAAAACTGTTTTTT	TRBD1	TRBV6-5	TRBJ1-4	once
CASSPLSTGELFF	TGTGCCAGCTCACCCCTAAGCACCGGGGAGCTGTTTTTT	-	TRBV18	TRBJ2-2	few
CASSQDWAEGQPQHF	TGCGCCAGCAGCCAAGATTGGGCCGAGGGTCAGCCCCAGCATTTT	-	TRBV4-3	TRBJ1-5	-
CASSFTQGTGGYTF	TGTGCCAGCAGCTTTACACAGGGAACGGGTGGCTACACCTTC	-	TRBV7-9	TRBJ1-2	-
CARDGRDRGNEQYF	TGTGCCAGGGACGGTAGGGACAGGGGGAACGAGCAGTACTTC	TRBD1	TRBV2	TRBJ2-7	once
CASRPIGLGVGEQFF	TGTGCCAGCAGGCCAATTGGGTTAGGGGTAGGTGAGCAGTTCTTC	-	TRBV27	TRBJ2-1	-
CAISEPGQGIYEQYF	TGTGCCATCAGTGAACCGGGTCAGGGGATATACGAGCAGTACTTC	-	TRBV10-3	TRBJ2-7	-
CASSEILAGVGTGELFF	TGTGCCAGCAGTGAAATTCTAGCGGGGGTAGGCACCGGGGAGCTGTTTTTT	TRBD2	TRBV25-1	TRBJ2-2	-
CASREEAGATDTQYF	TGTGCCAGCAGGGAGGAGGCGGGGGCAACAGATACGCAGTATTTT	-	TRBV4-2	TRBJ2-3	-
CATASNPYNEQFF	TGTGCCACCGCCTCTAATCCCTACAATGAGCAGTTCTTC	-	TRBV2	TRBJ2-1	-
CASSPRLLAGGGDTQYF	TGCGCCAGCAGCCCACGATTGTTAGCGGGGGGTGGGGATACGCAGTATTTT	TRBD2	TRBV4-3	TRBJ2-3	-
CASSEPGLAGEGEQFF	TGTGCCAGCAGTGAGCCTGGACTAGCGGGGGAAGGGGAGCAGTTCTTC	TRBD2	TRBV6-1	TRBJ2-1	-